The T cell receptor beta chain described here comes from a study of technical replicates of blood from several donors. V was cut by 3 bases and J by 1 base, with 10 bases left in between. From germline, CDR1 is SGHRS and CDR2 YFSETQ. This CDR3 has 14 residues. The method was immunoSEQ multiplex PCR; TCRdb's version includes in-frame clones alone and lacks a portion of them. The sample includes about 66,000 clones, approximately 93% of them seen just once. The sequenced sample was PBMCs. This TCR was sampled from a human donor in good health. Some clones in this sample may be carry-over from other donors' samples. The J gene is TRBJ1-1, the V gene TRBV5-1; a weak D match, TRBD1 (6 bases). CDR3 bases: TGCGCCAGCAGCTGGCGGGGGCGGAACACTGAAGCTTTCTTT. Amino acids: CASSWRGRNTEAFF.